Detailed here is one T cell receptor (beta chain). Its antigen is undetermined. These data come from a study of T cells expressing NK-cell markers. Turning to the study itself: Each TCR beta repertoire originated in sorted T cells that were CD3+CD56+NKG2C+, CD3+CD56+NKG2C- or CD3+CD56-NKG2C+. Sequenced donors, eight in total, included seven who were HCMV-seropositive and one who was seronegative. Regarding the study as a whole: Over 5 donors carried dominant NKG2C+ clonotypes that made up roughly 1.0-7.0% of their CD8+ T cells. The CD3+CD56-NKG2C+ fraction of several donors was also led by these clonotypes.

TCRdb re-called the 5' RACE reads; one entry per CDR3 protein, DNA not given. With 400,000 to 450,000 distinct CDR3 sequences in the sample, the ten largest clones hold 7.3%. The CDR3 covers 13 residues. The germline V gene encodes CDR1 SGDLS and CDR2 YYNGEE. This receptor was obtained from a woman between 18 and 70 years old in good health. The chain carries TRBV9 and TRBJ2-1; TCRdb picks TRBD1, but there is no DNA to check that call. The sample consisted of blood T cells: a sorted CD56 or NKG2C T cell subset, CD4+ or CD8+ T cells, or bulk PBMC T cells (not recorded which). The CDR3 here is CASSLQASHEQFF.